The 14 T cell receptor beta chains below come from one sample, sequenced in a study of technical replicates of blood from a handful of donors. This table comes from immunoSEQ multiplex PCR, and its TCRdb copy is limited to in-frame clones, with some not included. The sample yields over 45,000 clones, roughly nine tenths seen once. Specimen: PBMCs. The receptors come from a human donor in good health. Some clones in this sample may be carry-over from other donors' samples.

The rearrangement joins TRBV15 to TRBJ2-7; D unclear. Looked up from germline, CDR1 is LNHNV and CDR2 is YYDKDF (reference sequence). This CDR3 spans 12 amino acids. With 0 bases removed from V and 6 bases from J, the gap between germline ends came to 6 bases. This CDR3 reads CATSREFSEQYF. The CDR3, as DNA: TGTGCCACCAGCAGAGAATTTAGCGAGCAGTACTTC. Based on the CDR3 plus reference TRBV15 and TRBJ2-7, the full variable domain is DAMVIQNPRYQVTQFGKPVTLSCSQTLNHNVMYWYQQKSSQAPKLLFHYYDKDFNNEADTPDNFQSRRPNTSFCFLDIRSPGLGDTAMYLCATSREFSEQYFGPGTRLTVT.

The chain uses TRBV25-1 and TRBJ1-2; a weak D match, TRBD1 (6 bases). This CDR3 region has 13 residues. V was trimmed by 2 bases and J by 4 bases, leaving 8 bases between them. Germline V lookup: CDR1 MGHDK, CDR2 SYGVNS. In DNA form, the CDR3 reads TGTGCCAGCAGTGAAAGGACAGTCTATGGCTACACCTTC. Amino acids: CASSERTVYGYTF.

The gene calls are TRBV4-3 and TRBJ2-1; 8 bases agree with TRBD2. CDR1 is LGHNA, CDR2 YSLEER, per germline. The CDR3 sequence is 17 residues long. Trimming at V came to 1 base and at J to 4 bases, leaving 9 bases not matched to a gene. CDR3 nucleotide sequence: TGCGCCAGCAGCCAAGGGGCGACGGGAGGGCCGTACAATGAGCAGTTCTTC. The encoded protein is CASSQGATGGPYNEQFF.

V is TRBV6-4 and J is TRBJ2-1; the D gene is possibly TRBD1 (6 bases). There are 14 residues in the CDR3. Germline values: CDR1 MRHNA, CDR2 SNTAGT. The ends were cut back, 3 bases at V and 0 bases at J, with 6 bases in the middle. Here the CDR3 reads CASSEGGSYNEQFF. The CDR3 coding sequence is TGTGCCAGCAGTGAAGGGGGCTCCTACAATGAGCAGTTCTTC.

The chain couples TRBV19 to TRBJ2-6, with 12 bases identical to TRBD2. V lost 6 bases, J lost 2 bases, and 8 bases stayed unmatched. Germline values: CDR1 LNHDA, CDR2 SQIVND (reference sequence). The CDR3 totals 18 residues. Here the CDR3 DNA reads TGTGCCAGTAGAAGACTAGCGGGAGTGGTAACTGGGGCCAACGTCCTGACTTTC. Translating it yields CASRRLAGVVTGANVLTF.

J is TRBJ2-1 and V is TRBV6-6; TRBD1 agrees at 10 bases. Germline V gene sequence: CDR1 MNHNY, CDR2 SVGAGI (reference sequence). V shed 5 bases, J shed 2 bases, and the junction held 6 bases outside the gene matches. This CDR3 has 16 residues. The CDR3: CASSQPGQGAYNEQFF. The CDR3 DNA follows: TGTGCCAGCAGTCAGCCCGGACAGGGGGCCTACAATGAGCAGTTCTTC.

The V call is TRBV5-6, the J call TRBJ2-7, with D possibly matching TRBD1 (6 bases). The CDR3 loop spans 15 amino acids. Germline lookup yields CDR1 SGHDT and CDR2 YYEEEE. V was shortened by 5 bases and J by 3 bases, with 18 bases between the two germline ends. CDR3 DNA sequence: TGTGCCAGCAGAGACCACCGGGACATAAACTACGAGCAGTACTTC. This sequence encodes CASRDHRDINYEQYF.

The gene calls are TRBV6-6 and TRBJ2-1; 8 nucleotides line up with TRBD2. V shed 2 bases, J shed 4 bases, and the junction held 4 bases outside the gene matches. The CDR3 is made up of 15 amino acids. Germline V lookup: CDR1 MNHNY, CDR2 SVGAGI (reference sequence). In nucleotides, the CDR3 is TGTGCCAGCAGTTACCATGGGACTAGTTACAATGAGCAGTTCTTC. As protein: CASSYHGTSYNEQFF.

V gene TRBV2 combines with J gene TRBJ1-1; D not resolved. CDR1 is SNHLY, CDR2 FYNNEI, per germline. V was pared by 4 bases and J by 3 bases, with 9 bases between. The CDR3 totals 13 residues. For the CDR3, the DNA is TGTGCCAGCAGTGGTTGGAGGTACACTGAAGCTTTCTTT. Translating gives CASSGWRYTEAFF.

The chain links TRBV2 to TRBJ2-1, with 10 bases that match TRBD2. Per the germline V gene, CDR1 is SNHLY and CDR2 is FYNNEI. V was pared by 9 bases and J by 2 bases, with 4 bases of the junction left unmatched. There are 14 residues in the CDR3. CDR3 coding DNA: TGTGCCAGTAAGCGGGAGGGGCCCTACAATGAGCAGTTCTTC. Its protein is CASKREGPYNEQFF.

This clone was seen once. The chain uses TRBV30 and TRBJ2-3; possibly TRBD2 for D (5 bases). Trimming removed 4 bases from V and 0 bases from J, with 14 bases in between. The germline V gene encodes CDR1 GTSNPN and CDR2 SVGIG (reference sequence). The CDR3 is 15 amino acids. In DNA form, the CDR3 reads TGTGCCTGGACCCATGGAGGCGGAAGCACAGATACGCAGTATTTT. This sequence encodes CAWTHGGGSTDTQYF.

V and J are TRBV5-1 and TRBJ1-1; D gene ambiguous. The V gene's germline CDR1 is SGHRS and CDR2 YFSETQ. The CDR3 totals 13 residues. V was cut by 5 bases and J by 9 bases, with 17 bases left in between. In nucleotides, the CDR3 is TGCGCCAGCAGTCCCACGGAGAATATCAAAGCTTTCTTT. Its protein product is CASSPTENIKAFF.

CDR3 nucleotide sequence: TGTGCCAGCAGCTTGACTGATACCTACGAGCAGTACTTC. The encoded protein is CASSLTDTYEQYF. V is TRBV5-5 and J is TRBJ2-7, with D uncertain. V lost 1 base and J 2 bases, leaving 7 bases between the germline ends. Germline V gene lookup returns CDR1 SGHKS and CDR2 YYEKEE (reference sequence). CDR3 length equals 13 residues.

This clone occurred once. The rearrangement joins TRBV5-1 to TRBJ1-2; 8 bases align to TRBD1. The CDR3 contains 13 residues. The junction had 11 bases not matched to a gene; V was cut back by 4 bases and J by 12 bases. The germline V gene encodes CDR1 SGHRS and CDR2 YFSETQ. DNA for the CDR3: TGCGCCAGCAGCCCCATTCCGGGACAGGCAAACACCTTC. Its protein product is CASSPIPGQANTF.